This section outlines one TCR beta chain sequence together with its context. This sample stems from a study of graft-versus-host responses after intestinal transplantation. Study in general: Multivisceral, liver-intestinal, or isolated intestinal transplants were given to recipients.

The CDR3 loop spans 12 amino acids. Trimming pared 4 bases from V and 2 bases from J, leaving 6 bases between. CDR1 is SGHNT, CDR2 YYREEE, per germline (reference sequence). Using immunoSEQ multiplex PCR, the repertoire was profiled, and TCRdb retains in-frame clones only, with some absent. This repertoire shows about 30,000 clones, 70% to 90% found once; its top ten account for roughly 10%. V gene TRBV5-4 combines with J gene TRBJ1-2; D possibly corresponds to TRBD1 (5 bases). This sequence was found in a human patient who received an intestinal transplant, so some T cells may come from the graft donor. The sample here was PBMCs, taken 450 to 460 days after intestinal transplantation. The CDR3 DNA follows: TGTGCCAGCAGCCCAGGGAACTATGGCTACACCTTC. Its protein product is CASSPGNYGYTF.